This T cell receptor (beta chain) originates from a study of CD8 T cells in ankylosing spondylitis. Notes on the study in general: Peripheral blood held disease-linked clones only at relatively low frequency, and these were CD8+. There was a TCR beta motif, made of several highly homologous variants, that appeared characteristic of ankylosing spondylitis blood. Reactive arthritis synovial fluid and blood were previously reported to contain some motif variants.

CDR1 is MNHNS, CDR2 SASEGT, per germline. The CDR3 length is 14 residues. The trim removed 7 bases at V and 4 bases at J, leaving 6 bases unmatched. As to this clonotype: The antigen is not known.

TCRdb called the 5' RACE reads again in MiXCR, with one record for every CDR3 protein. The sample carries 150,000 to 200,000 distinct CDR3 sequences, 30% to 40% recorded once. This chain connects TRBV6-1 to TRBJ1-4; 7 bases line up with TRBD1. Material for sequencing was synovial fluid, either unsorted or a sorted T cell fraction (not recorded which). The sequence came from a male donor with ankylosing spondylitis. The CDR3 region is CASTQGVLNEKLFF. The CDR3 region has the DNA TGTGCCAGCACCCAGGGGGTCCTTAATGAAAAACTGTTTTTT.